This T cell receptor beta chain originates from a study of T-cell memory formation after mild COVID-19. The CDR3 extends over 15 amino acids. Trimming cost V 5 bases and J 4 bases, with 17 bases left between them. CDR1 SGHTA and CDR2 FQGNSA come from the germline V gene. MiXCR was run by TCRdb on the 5' RACE reads, yielding one entry per CDR3 protein. The top ten clones hold approximately 20% of a sample with approximately 300,000 distinct CDR3 sequences, 15% to 20% of them seen once. This TCR was sampled from a man aged 18 to 30 who had mild COVID-19 (a few samples of this study predate the infection). Cell type and time point are not known. This chain joins TRBV7-2 and TRBJ2-5, with a tentative D call TRBD1 (5 bases). The sequenced material came from PBMCs or a T cell subset sorted from them (not recorded which). CDR3 nucleotide sequence: TGTGCCAGCAGCCCAGGCACCTCAAGGGGAGAGACCCAGTACTTC. It codes for CASSPGTSRGETQYF.